This TCR beta chain was sequenced in a study of blood T cell repertoires in COVID-19. Sequencing was performed with immunoSEQ multiplex PCR; in TCRdb, only in-frame clones are kept and a portion is missing. The sample has around 100,000 clones, roughly 90% seen once; the top ten hold 2.5% to 3%. Those enrolled in Seattle joined during active infection and were followed longitudinally afterward. The CDR3 sequence is 17 residues long. From germline, CDR1 is KGHSH and CDR2 LQKENI. Unmatched junction bases numbered 12, after V lost 6 bases and J lost 3 bases. The sequence derives from a man aged 50-60 years with COVID-19, enrolled during active disease. V gene TRBV18 combines with J gene TRBJ2-1; TRBD1 aligns across 9 bases. The sequencing input was peripheral blood. CDR3 loop: CASSPRDRGVGYNEQFF. The DNA of the CDR3 is TGTGCCAGCTCCCCTAGAGACAGGGGGGTCGGCTACAATGAGCAGTTCTTC.